This T cell receptor (beta chain) was captured in a study of blood T cell repertoires in COVID-19. Original processing methods: Nucleated cell counts were estimated from reference gene primer amplification. Repertoires were generated with immunoSEQ multiplex PCR, while TCRdb's copy carries only in-frame clones and drops some. D and trimming were read from the DNA, whereas the V and J calls and clone size are those reported in that table. The sample records almost 250,000 clones, around 85% being singletons. The CDR3 totals 13 residues. V shed 3 bases and J shed 5 bases, with 13 bases lying between them. The germline V gene encodes CDR1 DFQATT and CDR2 SNEGSKA (reference sequence).

This clonotype was obtained from a woman in her forties or fifties with acute COVID-19. Sequences were obtained from PBMCs or T cells enriched from blood (not recorded which). The chain joins TRBV20-1 to TRBJ2-5; a possible D gene is TRBD1 (6 bases). CDR3 in DNA: TGCAGTGCTAGTCGACAGGTGGGGGAGACCCAGTACTTC. Its protein is CSASRQVGETQYF.